This is a list of T cell receptor beta chains from one sample in a study of blood T cell repertoires in COVID-19. Data came from immunoSEQ multiplex PCR; TCRdb stores just in-frame clones and leaves some out. The sample has a few hundred thousand clones, 70% to 90% seen once; the top ten hold more than 2%. The sequenced sample was PBMCs or T cells enriched from blood (not recorded which). The receptors come from a man younger than 40 who had recovered from COVID-19. Both conserved end residues are part of each CDR3. Each record gives: J gene, V gene, CDR3 length, D gene, clone size, CDR3 DNA, CDR3 protein. A D gene is named only where the DNA matches it firmly. The size of a clone is reported for some rows only, either as once, few or many, or as a class for expanded clones.

j_call: TRBJ1-2
v_call: TRBV30
cdr3_length: 14
d_call: NA
clone_size: NA
cdr3_nt: TGTGCCTGGAGTGTACAACGGGGAAACTATGGCTACACCTTC
cdr3_aa: CAWSVQRGNYGYTF

j_call: TRBJ2-5
v_call: TRBV4-3
cdr3_length: 15
d_call: TRBD2
clone_size: NA
cdr3_nt: TGCGCCAGCAGCCAAGCGCGGGGGGGCCAAGAGACCCAGTACTTC
cdr3_aa: CASSQARGGQETQYF

j_call: TRBJ2-2
v_call: TRBV7-3
cdr3_length: 12
d_call: NA
clone_size: NA
cdr3_nt: TGTGCCAGCAGTCCTCGCGCCGGGGAGCTGTTTTTT
cdr3_aa: CASSPRAGELFF

j_call: TRBJ2-3
v_call: TRBV5-1
cdr3_length: 15
d_call: NA
clone_size: NA
cdr3_nt: TGCGCCAGCAGCTTGGAGGGGAGGGGGAGAGATACGCAGTATTTT
cdr3_aa: CASSLEGRGRDTQYF

j_call: TRBJ1-1
v_call: TRBV19
cdr3_length: 17
d_call: NA
clone_size: NA
cdr3_nt: TGTGCCAGTAGTACCGACTTACAGGAGTACATGAACACTGAAGCTTTCTTT
cdr3_aa: CASSTDLQEYMNTEAFF

j_call: TRBJ2-3
v_call: TRBV5-1
cdr3_length: 16
d_call: TRBD2
clone_size: NA
cdr3_nt: TGCGCCAGCAGCCTCGGGACTAGCGGATTAGGGGATACGCAGTATTTT
cdr3_aa: CASSLGTSGLGDTQYF

j_call: TRBJ2-3
v_call: TRBV4-1
cdr3_length: 16
d_call: NA
clone_size: NA
cdr3_nt: TGCGCCAGCAGCCAAGATAGGGGGGGAAACACAGATACGCAGTATTTT
cdr3_aa: CASSQDRGGNTDTQYF

j_call: TRBJ1-2
v_call: TRBV3-1/TRBV3-2
cdr3_length: 14
d_call: TRBD1
clone_size: NA
cdr3_nt: TGTGCCAGCAGCCAGGGGACAGGGGGTATTAGGGCCACCTTC
cdr3_aa: CASSQGTGGIRATF

j_call: TRBJ1-1
v_call: TRBV5-4
cdr3_length: 16
d_call: NA
clone_size: NA
cdr3_nt: TGTGCCAGCAGCTTGGCGTCGGGAAAAGGAGGTACTGAAGCTTTCTTT
cdr3_aa: CASSLASGKGGTEAFF

j_call: TRBJ2-3
v_call: TRBV3-1/TRBV3-2
cdr3_length: 13
d_call: TRBD2
clone_size: NA
cdr3_nt: TGTGCCAGCCGGCTAGCGGCCTCAGATACGCAGTATTTT
cdr3_aa: CASRLAASDTQYF

j_call: TRBJ2-7
v_call: TRBV19
cdr3_length: 15
d_call: TRBD1
clone_size: NA
cdr3_nt: TGTGCCAGTAGTAGCGGACAGGGCCTTTTGGGAGAGCAGTACTTC
cdr3_aa: CASSSGQGLLGEQYF

j_call: TRBJ1-6
v_call: TRBV15
cdr3_length: 14
d_call: NA
clone_size: NA
cdr3_nt: TGTGCCACCAGCAGAGAGACAGGAAATTCACCCCTCCACTTT
cdr3_aa: CATSRETGNSPLHF

j_call: TRBJ1-1
v_call: TRBV5-1
cdr3_length: 13
d_call: NA
clone_size: once
cdr3_nt: TGCGCCAGCAGCAAAGGGGTGAACACTGAAGCTTTCTTT
cdr3_aa: CASSKGVNTEAFF

j_call: TRBJ1-1
v_call: TRBV7-8
cdr3_length: 16
d_call: NA
clone_size: NA
cdr3_nt: TGTGCCAGCAGCTTAGGTTGGGCAGGGGTAAATGTTGAAGCTTTCTTT
cdr3_aa: CASSLGWAGVNVEAFF

j_call: TRBJ2-7
v_call: TRBV11-2
cdr3_length: 18
d_call: TRBD2
clone_size: NA
cdr3_nt: TGTGCCAGCAGCTTAGGGAGGGCGTCTAGCGGGGTACTATACGAGCAGTACTTC
cdr3_aa: CASSLGRASSGVLYEQYF

j_call: TRBJ1-1
v_call: TRBV23-1
cdr3_length: 11
d_call: NA
clone_size: NA
cdr3_nt: TGCGCCAGCAGTCGCAAGCTTGAAGCTTTCTTT
cdr3_aa: CASSRKLEAFF

j_call: TRBJ2-1
v_call: TRBV11-2
cdr3_length: 16
d_call: TRBD1
clone_size: NA
cdr3_nt: TGTGCCAGCAGCTTAGTCTTTGGACAGGGGGAGGATGAGCAGTTCTTC
cdr3_aa: CASSLVFGQGEDEQFF

j_call: TRBJ2-7
v_call: TRBV5-6
cdr3_length: 15
d_call: NA
clone_size: NA
cdr3_nt: TGTGCCAGCAGCGGGGGGGCCAGGGTATCCTACGAGCAGTACTTC
cdr3_aa: CASSGGARVSYEQYF

j_call: TRBJ2-1
v_call: TRBV6-1
cdr3_length: 16
d_call: TRBD2
clone_size: NA
cdr3_nt: TGTGCCAGCAGTGAATTTCGGGGGGGTACCTACAATGAGCAGTTCTTC
cdr3_aa: CASSEFRGGTYNEQFF

j_call: TRBJ2-3
v_call: TRBV19
cdr3_length: 16
d_call: NA
clone_size: NA
cdr3_nt: TGTGCCAGTAGTAGCCAAGGGCAGGGTTATGCAGATACGCAGTATTTT
cdr3_aa: CASSSQGQGYADTQYF

j_call: TRBJ2-1
v_call: TRBV6-2/TRBV6-3
cdr3_length: 15
d_call: TRBD2
clone_size: NA
cdr3_nt: TGTGCCAGCAGTTACAAGCGGGGGGTACACAATGAGCAGTTCTTC
cdr3_aa: CASSYKRGVHNEQFF

j_call: TRBJ1-2
v_call: TRBV5-1
cdr3_length: 12
d_call: NA
clone_size: NA
cdr3_nt: TGCGCCAGCAGCCTCCCGGACTATGGCTACACCTTC
cdr3_aa: CASSLPDYGYTF

j_call: TRBJ1-1
v_call: TRBV29-1
cdr3_length: 12
d_call: NA
clone_size: NA
cdr3_nt: TGCAGCTCTGGTGGATCAGGGCGAGTAGCTTTCTTT
cdr3_aa: CSSGGSGRVAFF

j_call: TRBJ2-5
v_call: TRBV29-1
cdr3_length: 14
d_call: NA
clone_size: NA
cdr3_nt: TGCAGCGTTGGCCGTCAGGAGGGAGAAGAGACCCAGTACTTC
cdr3_aa: CSVGRQEGEETQYF

j_call: TRBJ1-1
v_call: TRBV12-3/TRBV12-4
cdr3_length: 12
d_call: NA
clone_size: NA
cdr3_nt: TGTGCCAGCAGCTCCGGGACTGATGAAGCTTTCTTT
cdr3_aa: CASSSGTDEAFF

j_call: TRBJ1-4
v_call: TRBV19
cdr3_length: 13
d_call: NA
clone_size: NA
cdr3_nt: TGTGCCAGTAGTAGAGGGGAGGGTGAAAAACTGTTTTTT
cdr3_aa: CASSRGEGEKLFF

j_call: TRBJ1-5
v_call: TRBV2
cdr3_length: 15
d_call: TRBD1
clone_size: NA
cdr3_nt: TGTGCCAGCTCCCCTACGGGACAGGGCAATCAGCCCCAGCATTTT
cdr3_aa: CASSPTGQGNQPQHF

j_call: TRBJ1-3
v_call: TRBV7-6
cdr3_length: 15
d_call: NA
clone_size: once
cdr3_nt: TGTGCCAGCAGCTCGATCGGGACAAACGGAAACACCATATATTTT
cdr3_aa: CASSSIGTNGNTIYF

j_call: TRBJ1-2
v_call: TRBV7-9
cdr3_length: 16
d_call: NA
clone_size: NA
cdr3_nt: TGTGCCAGCAGCTTAAGGGCCCCCCCAGGGGTCGATGGCTACACCTTC
cdr3_aa: CASSLRAPPGVDGYTF

j_call: TRBJ2-1
v_call: TRBV10-3
cdr3_length: 14
d_call: NA
clone_size: NA
cdr3_nt: TGTGCCATCAGTACCCGGGAGACTACCAATGAGCAGTTCTTC
cdr3_aa: CAISTRETTNEQFF

j_call: TRBJ2-5
v_call: TRBV2
cdr3_length: 15
d_call: NA
clone_size: NA
cdr3_nt: TGTGCCAGCAGCGCTAACACCGGGGGAGGAGAGACCCAGTACTTC
cdr3_aa: CASSANTGGGETQYF

j_call: TRBJ2-1
v_call: TRBV5-1
cdr3_length: 14
d_call: NA
clone_size: NA
cdr3_nt: TGCGCCAGCAGCTTGGGGACAGTCTACAATGAGCAGTTCTTC
cdr3_aa: CASSLGTVYNEQFF

j_call: TRBJ2-7
v_call: TRBV5-5
cdr3_length: 13
d_call: TRBD1
clone_size: NA
cdr3_nt: TGTGCCAGCAGCTCACAGGGGGCCTACGAGCAGTACTTC
cdr3_aa: CASSSQGAYEQYF

j_call: TRBJ2-3
v_call: TRBV9
cdr3_length: 16
d_call: TRBD2
clone_size: NA
cdr3_nt: TGTGCCAGCAGCCCGAACCTAGCGGGGGGCACAGATACGCAGTATTTT
cdr3_aa: CASSPNLAGGTDTQYF

j_call: TRBJ2-3
v_call: TRBV7-9
cdr3_length: 15
d_call: NA
clone_size: once
cdr3_nt: TGTGCCAGCAGCTTAATGGGGGCGAGGGCAGATACGCAGTATTTT
cdr3_aa: CASSLMGARADTQYF

j_call: TRBJ1-5
v_call: TRBV27
cdr3_length: 15
d_call: TRBD1
clone_size: NA
cdr3_nt: TGTGCCAGCAGTTTGACAGGGTATAGCAATCAGCCCCAGCATTTT
cdr3_aa: CASSLTGYSNQPQHF

j_call: TRBJ2-3
v_call: TRBV7-2
cdr3_length: 16
d_call: TRBD2
clone_size: NA
cdr3_nt: TGTGCCAGCAGCTTAGTTTTCTGGCGGGGGACAGATACGCAGTATTTT
cdr3_aa: CASSLVFWRGTDTQYF

j_call: TRBJ1-1
v_call: TRBV19
cdr3_length: 13
d_call: TRBD1
clone_size: NA
cdr3_nt: TGTGCCAGTAGCTTAGACAGGGCCACTGAAGCTTTCTTT
cdr3_aa: CASSLDRATEAFF

j_call: TRBJ2-1
v_call: TRBV7-2
cdr3_length: 15
d_call: TRBD2
clone_size: few
cdr3_nt: TGTGCCAGCAGCTTTGGACTAGCGGGGAACAATGAGCAGTTCTTC
cdr3_aa: CASSFGLAGNNEQFF

j_call: TRBJ2-7
v_call: TRBV25-1
cdr3_length: 12
d_call: NA
clone_size: NA
cdr3_nt: TGTGCCAGCGGGGCGGGGGCTCGCGAGCAGTACTTC
cdr3_aa: CASGAGAREQYF

j_call: TRBJ1-4
v_call: TRBV24-1
cdr3_length: 13
d_call: NA
clone_size: few
cdr3_nt: TGTGCCACCAGGGCAGGCTCACATGAAAAACTGTTTTTT
cdr3_aa: CATRAGSHEKLFF

j_call: TRBJ1-2
v_call: TRBV6-5
cdr3_length: 13
d_call: NA
clone_size: NA
cdr3_nt: TGTGCCAGCAGGCCTACAGCCATATATGGCTACACCTTC
cdr3_aa: CASRPTAIYGYTF

j_call: TRBJ1-1
v_call: TRBV19
cdr3_length: 15
d_call: NA
clone_size: NA
cdr3_nt: TGTGCCAGTAGTACCCCAATGACAGGGAACACTGAAGCTTTCTTT
cdr3_aa: CASSTPMTGNTEAFF

j_call: TRBJ2-1
v_call: TRBV7-9
cdr3_length: 13
d_call: TRBD1
clone_size: NA
cdr3_nt: TGTGCCAGCAGCTCAAACTCGGGACAGCTATTGTTCTTC
cdr3_aa: CASSSNSGQLLFF

j_call: TRBJ1-1
v_call: TRBV27
cdr3_length: 14
d_call: NA
clone_size: once
cdr3_nt: TGTGCCAGCAGTGCTGACATACTGAACACTGAAGCTTTCTTT
cdr3_aa: CASSADILNTEAFF

j_call: TRBJ1-2
v_call: TRBV7-9
cdr3_length: 16
d_call: NA
clone_size: few
cdr3_nt: TGTGCCAGCAGCTTAGACCACGCAACTAGGGCCTATGGCTACACCTTC
cdr3_aa: CASSLDHATRAYGYTF